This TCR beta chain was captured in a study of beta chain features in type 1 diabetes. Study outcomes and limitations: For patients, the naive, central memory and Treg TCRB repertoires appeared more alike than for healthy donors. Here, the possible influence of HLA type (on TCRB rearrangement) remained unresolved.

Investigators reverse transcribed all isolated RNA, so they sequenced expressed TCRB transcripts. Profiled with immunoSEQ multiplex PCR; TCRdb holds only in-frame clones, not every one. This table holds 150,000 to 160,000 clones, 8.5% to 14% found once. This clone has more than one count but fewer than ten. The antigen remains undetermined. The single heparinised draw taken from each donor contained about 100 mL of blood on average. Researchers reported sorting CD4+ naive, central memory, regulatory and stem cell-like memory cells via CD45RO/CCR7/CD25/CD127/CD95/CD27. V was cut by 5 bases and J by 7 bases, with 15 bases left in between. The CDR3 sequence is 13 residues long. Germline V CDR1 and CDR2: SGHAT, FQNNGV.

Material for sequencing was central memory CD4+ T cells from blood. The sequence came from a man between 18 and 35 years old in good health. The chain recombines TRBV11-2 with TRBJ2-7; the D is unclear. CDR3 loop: CASSPSPSLEQYF. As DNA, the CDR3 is TGTGCCAGCAGCCCTTCGCCCTCCCTAGAGCAGTACTTC. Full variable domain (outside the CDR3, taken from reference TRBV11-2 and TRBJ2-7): EAGVAQSPRYKIIEKRQSVAFWCNPISGHATLYWYQQILGQGPKLLIQFQNNGVVDDSQLPKDRFSAERLKGVDSTLKIQPAKLEDSAVYLCASSPSPSLEQYFGPGTRLTVT.